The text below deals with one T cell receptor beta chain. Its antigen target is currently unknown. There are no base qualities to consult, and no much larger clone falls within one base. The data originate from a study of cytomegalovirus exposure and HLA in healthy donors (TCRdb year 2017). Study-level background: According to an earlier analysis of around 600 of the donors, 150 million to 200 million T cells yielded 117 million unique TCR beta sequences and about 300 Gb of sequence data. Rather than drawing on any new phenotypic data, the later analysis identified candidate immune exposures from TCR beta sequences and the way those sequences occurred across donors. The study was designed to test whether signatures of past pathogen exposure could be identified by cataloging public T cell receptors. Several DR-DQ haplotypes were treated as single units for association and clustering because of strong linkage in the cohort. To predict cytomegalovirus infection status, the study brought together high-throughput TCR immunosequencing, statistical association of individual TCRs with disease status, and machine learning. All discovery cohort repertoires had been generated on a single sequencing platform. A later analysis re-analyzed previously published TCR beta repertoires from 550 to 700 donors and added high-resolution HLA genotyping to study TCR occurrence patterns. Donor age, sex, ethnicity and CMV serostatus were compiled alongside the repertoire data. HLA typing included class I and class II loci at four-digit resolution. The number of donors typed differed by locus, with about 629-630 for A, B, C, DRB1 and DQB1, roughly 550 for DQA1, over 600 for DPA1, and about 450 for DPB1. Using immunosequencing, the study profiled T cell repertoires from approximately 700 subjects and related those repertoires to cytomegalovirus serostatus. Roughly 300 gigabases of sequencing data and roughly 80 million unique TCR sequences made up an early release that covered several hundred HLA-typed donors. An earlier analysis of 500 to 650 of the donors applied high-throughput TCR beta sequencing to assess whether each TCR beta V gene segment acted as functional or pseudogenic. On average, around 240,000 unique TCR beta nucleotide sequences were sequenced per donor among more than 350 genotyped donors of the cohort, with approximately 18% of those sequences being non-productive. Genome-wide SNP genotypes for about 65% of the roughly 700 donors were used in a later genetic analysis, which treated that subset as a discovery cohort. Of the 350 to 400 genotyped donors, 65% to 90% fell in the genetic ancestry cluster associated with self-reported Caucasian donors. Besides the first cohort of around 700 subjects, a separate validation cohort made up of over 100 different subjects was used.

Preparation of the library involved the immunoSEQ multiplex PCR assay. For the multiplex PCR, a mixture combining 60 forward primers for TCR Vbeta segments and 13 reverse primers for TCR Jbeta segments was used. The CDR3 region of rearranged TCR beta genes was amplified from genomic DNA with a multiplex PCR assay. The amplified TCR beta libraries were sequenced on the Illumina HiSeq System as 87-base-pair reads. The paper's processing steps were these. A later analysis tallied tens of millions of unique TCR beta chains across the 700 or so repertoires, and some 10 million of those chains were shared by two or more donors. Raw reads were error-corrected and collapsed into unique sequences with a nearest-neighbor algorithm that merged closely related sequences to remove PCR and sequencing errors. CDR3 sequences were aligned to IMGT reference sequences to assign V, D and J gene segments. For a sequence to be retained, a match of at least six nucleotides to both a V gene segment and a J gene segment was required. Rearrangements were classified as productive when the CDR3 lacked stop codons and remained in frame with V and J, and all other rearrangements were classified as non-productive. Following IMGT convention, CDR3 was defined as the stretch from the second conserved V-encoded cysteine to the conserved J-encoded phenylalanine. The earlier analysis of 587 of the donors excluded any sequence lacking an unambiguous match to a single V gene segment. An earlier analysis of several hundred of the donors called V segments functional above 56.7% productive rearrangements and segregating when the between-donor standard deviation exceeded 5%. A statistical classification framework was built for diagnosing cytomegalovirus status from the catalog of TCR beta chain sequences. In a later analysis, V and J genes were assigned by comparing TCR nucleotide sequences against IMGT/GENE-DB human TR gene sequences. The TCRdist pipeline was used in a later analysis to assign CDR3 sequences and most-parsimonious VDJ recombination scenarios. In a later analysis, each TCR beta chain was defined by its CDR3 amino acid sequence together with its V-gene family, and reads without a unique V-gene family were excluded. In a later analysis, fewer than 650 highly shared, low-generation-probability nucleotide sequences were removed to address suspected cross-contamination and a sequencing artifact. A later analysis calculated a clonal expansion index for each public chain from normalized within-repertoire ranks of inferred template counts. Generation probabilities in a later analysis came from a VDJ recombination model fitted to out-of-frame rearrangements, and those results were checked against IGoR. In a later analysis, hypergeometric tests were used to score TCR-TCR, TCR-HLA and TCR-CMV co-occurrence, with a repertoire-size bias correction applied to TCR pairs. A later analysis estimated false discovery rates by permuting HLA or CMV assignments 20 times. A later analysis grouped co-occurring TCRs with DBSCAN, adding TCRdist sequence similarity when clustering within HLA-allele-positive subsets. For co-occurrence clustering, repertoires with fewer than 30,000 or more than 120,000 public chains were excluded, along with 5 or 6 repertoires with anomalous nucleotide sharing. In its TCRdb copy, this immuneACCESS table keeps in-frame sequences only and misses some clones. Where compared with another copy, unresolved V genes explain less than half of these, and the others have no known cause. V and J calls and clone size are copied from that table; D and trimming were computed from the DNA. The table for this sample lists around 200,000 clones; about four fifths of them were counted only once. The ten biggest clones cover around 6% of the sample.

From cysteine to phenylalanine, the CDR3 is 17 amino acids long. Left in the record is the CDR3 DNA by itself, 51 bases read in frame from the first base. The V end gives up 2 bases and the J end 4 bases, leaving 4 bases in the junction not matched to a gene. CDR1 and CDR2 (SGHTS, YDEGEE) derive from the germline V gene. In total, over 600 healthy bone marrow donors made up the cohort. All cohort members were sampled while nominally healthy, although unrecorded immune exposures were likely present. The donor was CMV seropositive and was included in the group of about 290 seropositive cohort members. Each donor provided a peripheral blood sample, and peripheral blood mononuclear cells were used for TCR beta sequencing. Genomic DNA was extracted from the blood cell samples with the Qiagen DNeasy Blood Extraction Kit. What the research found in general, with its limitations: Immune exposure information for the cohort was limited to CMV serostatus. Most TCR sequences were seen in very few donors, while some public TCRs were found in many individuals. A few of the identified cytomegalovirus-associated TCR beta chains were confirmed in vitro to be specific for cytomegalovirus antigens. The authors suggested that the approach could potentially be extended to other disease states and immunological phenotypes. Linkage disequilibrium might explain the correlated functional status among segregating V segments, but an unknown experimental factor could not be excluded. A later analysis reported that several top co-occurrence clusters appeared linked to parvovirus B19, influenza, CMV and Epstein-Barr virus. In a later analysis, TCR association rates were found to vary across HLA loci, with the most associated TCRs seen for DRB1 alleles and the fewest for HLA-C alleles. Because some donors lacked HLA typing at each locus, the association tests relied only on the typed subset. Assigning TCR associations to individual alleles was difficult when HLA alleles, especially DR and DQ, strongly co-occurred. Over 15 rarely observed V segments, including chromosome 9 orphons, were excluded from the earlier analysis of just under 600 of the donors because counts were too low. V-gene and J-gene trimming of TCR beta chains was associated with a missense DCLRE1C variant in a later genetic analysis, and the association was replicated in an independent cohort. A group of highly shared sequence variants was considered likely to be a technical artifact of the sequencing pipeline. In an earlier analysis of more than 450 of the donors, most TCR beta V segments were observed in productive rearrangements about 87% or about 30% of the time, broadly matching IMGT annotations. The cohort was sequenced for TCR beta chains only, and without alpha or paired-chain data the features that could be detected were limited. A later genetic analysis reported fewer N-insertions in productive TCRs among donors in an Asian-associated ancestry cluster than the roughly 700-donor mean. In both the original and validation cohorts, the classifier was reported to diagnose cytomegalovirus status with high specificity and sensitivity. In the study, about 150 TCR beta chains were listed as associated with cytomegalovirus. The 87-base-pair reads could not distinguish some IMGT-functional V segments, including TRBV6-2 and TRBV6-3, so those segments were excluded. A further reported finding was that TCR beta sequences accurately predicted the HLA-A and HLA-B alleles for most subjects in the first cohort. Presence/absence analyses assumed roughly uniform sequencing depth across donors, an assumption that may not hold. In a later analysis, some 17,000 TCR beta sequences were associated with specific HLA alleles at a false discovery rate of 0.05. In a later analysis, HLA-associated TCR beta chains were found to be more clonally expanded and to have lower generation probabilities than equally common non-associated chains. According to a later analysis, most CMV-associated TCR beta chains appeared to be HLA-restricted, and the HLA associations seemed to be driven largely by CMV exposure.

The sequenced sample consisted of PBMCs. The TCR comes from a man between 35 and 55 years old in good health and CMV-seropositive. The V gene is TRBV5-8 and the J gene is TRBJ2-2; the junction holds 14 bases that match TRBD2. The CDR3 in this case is CASSLTGTSGSTGELFF. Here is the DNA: TGTGCCAGCAGCTTAACCGGGACTAGCGGGAGCACCGGGGAGCTGTTTTTT.